Following are 26 T cell receptor beta chains from one sample sequenced in a study of blood T cell repertoires in COVID-19. Here immunoSEQ multiplex PCR was the method, and the copy in TCRdb shows in-frame clones only, minus some. The sample holds 80,000 to 95,000 clones, around 85% seen once. Input material: peripheral blood. The receptors derive from a human donor in a cohort sampled during active COVID-19.

The chain has TRBV19 and TRBJ2-7, with TRBD1 matching 8 bases. The CDR3 extends over 14 amino acids. Unmatched junction bases numbered 2, after V lost 4 bases and J lost 0 bases. CDR1 is LNHDA, CDR2 SQIVND, per germline (reference sequence). In DNA form, the CDR3 reads TGTGCCAGTAGTAAGGACAGGGTCTCCTACGAGCAGTACTTC. The encoded protein is CASSKDRVSYEQYF.

The chain uses TRBV29-1 and TRBJ2-1; a possible D gene is TRBD1 (5 bases). The CDR3 loop spans 13 amino acids. Between the trimmed V and J ends, which lost 7 bases and 2 bases, there was a span of 12 bases. Germline V CDR1 and CDR2: SQVTM, ANQGSEA. For the CDR3, the DNA is TGCAGCGCGAATCAAGGGGCCTACAATGAGCAGTTCTTC. Translation gives CSANQGAYNEQFF.

V usage is TRBV2 and J usage is TRBJ1-3; 7 nucleotides align to TRBD1. This CDR3 spans 15 amino acids. After removal of 1 base from V and 2 bases from J, the junction contained 2 bases not matched to a gene. Germline V gives CDR1 SNHLY, CDR2 FYNNEI. This CDR3 is CASSEGQGAGNTIYF. For the CDR3, the DNA is TGTGCCAGCAGTGAAGGACAGGGAGCTGGAAACACCATATATTTT.

The rearrangement links TRBV6-1 to TRBJ1-3; D not resolved. The CDR3 runs 13 residues. The V end lost 1 base, the J end lost 10 bases, and 11 bases lay between the germline ends. Per germline, CDR1 MNHNS and CDR2 SASEGT. CDR3 sequence: CASSEEVHTTIYF. The CDR3 coding sequence is TGTGCCAGCAGTGAAGAAGTACACACGACCATATATTTT.

This chain connects TRBV5-1 to TRBJ2-3, with D perhaps TRBD2 (5 bases). V lost 4 bases and J 2 bases, leaving 14 bases between the germline ends. CDR1 is SGHRS and CDR2 is YFSETQ in the germline V gene. The length of the CDR3 is 15 residues. The DNA for the CDR3 is TGCGCCAGCAGCCCGAGCGGATACCACACAGATACGCAGTATTTT. Translation: CASSPSGYHTDTQYF.

The V call is TRBV2, the J call TRBJ2-1, with 13 bases fitting TRBD2. Per germline, CDR1 SNHLY and CDR2 FYNNEI. V dropped 7 bases and J dropped 8; count of bases not matched to a gene: 8. The CDR3 is 15 amino acids. The CDR3 protein is CASTLGTSGTDEQFF. The CDR3 nucleotides are TGTGCCAGCACCCTTGGGACTAGCGGGACTGATGAGCAGTTCTTC.

The chain combines TRBV5-1 with TRBJ2-2; possible D gene TRBD2, 5 bases. The V end lost 0 bases, the J end lost 4 bases, and 7 bases lay between the germline ends. The CDR3 is made up of 14 amino acids. Per germline, CDR1 SGHRS and CDR2 YFSETQ. The CDR3, as DNA: TGCGCCAGCAGCTTGGGAGGGAGCACCGGGGAGCTGTTTTTT. Its translation: CASSLGGSTGELFF.

The table lists this clone with a count of one. The chain links TRBV2 to TRBJ2-4, with D possibly being TRBD1 (6 bases). Trimming left V 5 bases short and J 4 bases short, with 12 bases between. CDR1 SNHLY and CDR2 FYNNEI come from the germline V gene. The CDR3 has 14 amino acids. DNA for the CDR3: TGTGCCAGCAGTTCTAGGGACAAAAAAAACATTCAGTACTTC. It yields the protein CASSSRDKKNIQYF.

This clone was detected a few times. The rearrangement uses TRBV7-3 and TRBJ2-7; tentatively, D is TRBD2 (5 bases). V was cut by 5 bases and J by 5 bases, with 13 bases left in between. The CDR3 length is 13 residues. CDR1 SGHTA and CDR2 FQGTGA come from the germline V gene. This CDR3 reads CASSKHQRDEQYF. CDR3 DNA sequence: TGTGCCAGCAGCAAACACCAGAGGGACGAGCAGTACTTC.

The chain combines TRBV30 with TRBJ1-1; no definite D call. V lost 5 bases to trimming and J lost 5 bases, with 12 bases between them. The CDR3 loop spans 12 amino acids. Germline V lookup: CDR1 GTSNPN, CDR2 SVGIG (reference sequence). CDR3 amino acids: CAWALQTTEAFF. DNA for the CDR3: TGTGCCTGGGCATTGCAGACAACTGAAGCTTTCTTT.

The chain employs TRBV6-2 or TRBV6-3 and TRBJ2-1, with 15 positions matching TRBD2. CDR1 is MNHEY, CDR2 SVGEGT, per germline. Trimming cost V 6 bases and J 7 bases; bases outside gene matches: 10. This CDR3 region has 17 residues. The CDR3 DNA is TGTGCCAGCAGCCTCCGGACTAGCGGGGGGGCCCGTAATGAGCAGTTCTTC. It is translated as CASSLRTSGGARNEQFF.

This clone was observed a single time. The chain uses TRBV28 and TRBJ2-1; possible D gene TRBD2, 6 bases. Germline lookup yields CDR1 MDHEN and CDR2 SYDVKM. The CDR3 extends over 15 amino acids. V gave up 7 bases and J gave up 7 bases, with 20 bases separating them. The CDR3 here is CASMSRGLVPNEQFF. The CDR3 DNA reads as TGTGCCAGCATGTCCCGGGGACTGGTCCCAAATGAGCAGTTCTTC.

This clone has just a few counts. The chain combines TRBV28 with TRBJ2-1, with 9 bases identical to TRBD2. This CDR3 contains 14 residues. Germline V gene data show CDR1 as MDHEN and CDR2 as SYDVKM. V lost 9 bases to trimming and J lost 8 bases; unmatched junction nucleotides: 11. The CDR3 DNA follows: TGTGCCAGTCTACTAGCGGGCGGTTACGATGAGCAGTTCTTC. Amino acids: CASLLAGGYDEQFF.

The rearrangement links TRBV29-1 to TRBJ2-3; perhaps TRBD2 as D (6 bases). Trimming took 4 bases from V and 2 from J, leaving 10 bases between them. CDR3 length: 13 residues. Germline-derived CDR1 and CDR2 are SQVTM and ANQGSEA. The CDR3 region has the DNA TGCAGCGTTGCGGGGGTCGACACAGATACGCAGTATTTT. Its protein product is CSVAGVDTDTQYF.

The chain joins TRBV2 to TRBJ2-7; tentative D call: TRBD1 (6 bases). CDR3 length: 12 amino acids. Germline CDR1 reads SNHLY; CDR2 reads FYNNEI. Trimming removed 7 bases from V and 2 bases from J, with 9 bases in between. The CDR3 loop reads CASIRTAYEQYF. CDR3 bases: TGTGCCAGCATTAGGACAGCCTACGAGCAGTACTTC. The whole variable domain, remainder taken from reference TRBV2 and TRBJ2-7, is EPEVTQTPSHQVTQMGQEVILRCVPISNHLYFYWYRQILGQKVEFLVSFYNNEISEKSEIFDDQFSVERPDGSNFTLKIRSTKLEDSAMYFCASIRTAYEQYFGPGTRLTVT.

The chain couples TRBV4-1 to TRBJ2-3, with a possible D match to TRBD2 (6 bases). V dropped 4 bases and J dropped 3 bases, with 14 bases sitting between them. Germline-derived CDR1 and CDR2 are MGHRA and YSYEKL. The CDR3 is 15 residues long. The CDR3 sequence: CASSPRRAATDTQYF. The CDR3 nucleotides read TGCGCCAGCAGCCCTCGGAGGGCCGCGACAGATACGCAGTATTTT.

The chain uses TRBV24-1 and TRBJ2-2; weak D call: TRBD2 (5 bases). Germline V gene data show CDR1 as KGHDR and CDR2 as SFDVKD. V lost 1 base to trimming and J lost 7 bases, with 12 bases between them. The CDR3 totals 15 residues. The CDR3 here is CATSDLPGMGGELFF. As DNA, the CDR3 is TGTGCCACCAGTGATTTACCGGGGATGGGCGGGGAGCTGTTTTTT.

The J gene is TRBJ1-1, the V gene TRBV18, with D uncertain. Germline V lookup: CDR1 KGHSH, CDR2 LQKENI. Trimming removed 2 bases from V and 1 base from J, with 8 bases in between. The CDR3 is made up of 14 amino acids. Here the CDR3 DNA reads TGTGCCAGCTCACCAGGCAGAAAGAACACTGAAGCTTTCTTT. Protein: CASSPGRKNTEAFF.

J is TRBJ2-5 and V is TRBV5-1; D perhaps matches TRBD2 (6 bases). This CDR3 is 15 amino acids long. Germline lookup yields CDR1 SGHRS and CDR2 YFSETQ. Trimming took 6 bases from V and 5 from J, leaving 20 bases between them. CDR3 bases: TGCGCCAGCACATTACGAGCGGGCTCTGGGGAGACCCAGTACTTC. Its translation: CASTLRAGSGETQYF. Variable domain in full (rest from reference TRBV5-1 and TRBJ2-5): KAGVTQTPRYLIKTRGQQVTLSCSPISGHRSVSWYQQTPGQGLQFLFEYFSETQRNKGNFPGRFSGRQFSNSRSEMNVSTLELGDSALYLCASTLRAGSGETQYFGPGTRLLVL.

This clone was detected only once. V usage is TRBV19 and J usage is TRBJ1-6, with TRBD1 identical over 9 bases. Trimming cost V 6 bases and J 10 bases; bases outside gene matches: 4. CDR3 length equals 13 residues. Germline CDR1 and CDR2: LNHDA and SQIVND (reference sequence). The CDR3: CASSLTGGSPLHF. CDR3 bases: TGTGCCAGTAGCCTGACAGGGGGATCACCCCTCCACTTT.

This clone came up a few times. J is TRBJ1-2 and V is TRBV5-5; TRBD1 agrees at 11 bases. V dropped 4 bases and J dropped 4; count of bases not matched to a gene: 9. The CDR3 has 16 amino acids. Germline CDR1 SGHKS, CDR2 YYEKEE (reference sequence). CDR3 nucleotides: TGTGCCAGCAGCCCGGGACAGGGGGTTACCCTCTATGGCTACACCTTC. Translated, it gives CASSPGQGVTLYGYTF.

The chain uses TRBV7-2 and TRBJ2-5; D is unresolved. Germline values: CDR1 SGHTA, CDR2 FQGNSA. V was clipped by 1 base and J by 10 bases, with 10 bases between them. This CDR3 has 12 amino acids. The DNA for the CDR3 is TGTGCCAGCAGCTTAGGTGGCAGACACCAGTACTTC. It codes for CASSLGGRHQYF.

This clone has just a few counts. The chain has TRBV6-6 and TRBJ1-5, with no clear D. CDR3 size: 16 residues. Germline V CDR1 and CDR2: MNHNY, SVGAGI (reference sequence). Trimming stripped 4 bases from V and 4 bases from J, with 17 bases between. For the CDR3, the DNA is TGTGCCAGCAGTTTACTAGGCGCCTCACCAAATCAGCCCCAGCATTTT. Residues: CASSLLGASPNQPQHF.

The chain links TRBV4-2 to TRBJ1-1; D is perhaps TRBD1 (5 bases). Trimming left V 3 bases short and J 0 bases short, with 11 bases between. This CDR3 comprises 15 residues. In germline, CDR1 is LGHNA, CDR2 YNFKEQ. The chain's CDR3 is CASSHPGHLNTEAFF. CDR3 in DNA: TGTGCCAGCAGCCACCCCGGACATTTGAACACTGAAGCTTTCTTT.

The chain carries TRBV9 and TRBJ2-1; 9 nucleotides match TRBD2. Germline trimming cut 5 bases from V and 0 bases from J; bases unmatched to any gene: 3. Germline V gives CDR1 SGDLS, CDR2 YYNGEE. This CDR3 is 15 amino acids long. CDR3 region: CASSVSGSSYNEQFF. The CDR3 DNA follows: TGTGCCAGCAGTGTTAGCGGGAGCTCCTACAATGAGCAGTTCTTC. The full variable domain, its missing parts supplied by reference TRBV9 and TRBJ2-1, is DSGVTQTPKHLITATGQRVTLRCSPRSGDLSVYWYQQSLDQGLQFLIQYYNGEERAKGNILERFSAQQFPDLHSELNLSSLELGDSALYFCASSVSGSSYNEQFFGPGTRLTVL.

The chain is built from TRBV4-3 and TRBJ2-1; 8 bases line up with TRBD1. J lost 8 bases, V lost 0 bases, and 3 bases had no gene match. The CDR3 is 14 amino acids. CDR1 and CDR2 from the germline V gene are LGHNA and YSLEER. The DNA for the CDR3 is TGCGCCAGCAGCCAAGAGCACAGGGGGGATGAGCAGTTCTTC. This sequence encodes CASSQEHRGDEQFF.